The T cell receptor beta chain under discussion was sequenced for a study of healthy donors' naive CD4 and CD8 T cells. Naive T cells were sorted: CD4+CD8-CD45RO-CD45RA+ for CD4+, CD8+CD4-CD45RA+CD27bright for CD8+. Germline V gives CDR1 SGHAT, CDR2 FQDESV (reference sequence). Germline trimming cut 4 bases from V and 6 bases from J; bases unmatched to any gene: 5. The CDR3 runs 13 residues. Study-level findings and limits: CDR3 charge plus V and J genes appeared to account for about 13% of CD4/CD8 variance.

Notes on this clonotype: Its antigen is undetermined.

A linear amplification protocol produced the TCR libraries from about 450 ng of total RNA. TCRdb re-analysed the reads in MiXCR, keeping a single row per CDR3 protein. The table shows about 180,000 distinct CDR3 sequences, with around three quarters occurring only once. Material: naive CD4+ and CD8+ T cells sorted from blood, pooled from several donors. This chain joins TRBV11-1 and TRBJ1-2, with TRBD1 matching 7 bases. This TCR came from a pool of human donors in good health; the sample pools cells from several healthy donors. The CDR3 DNA sequence: TGTGCCAGCAGCTCCGGGACAGCGAATGGCTACACCTTC. Its translation: CASSSGTANGYTF.